Listed below are T cell receptor beta chains from one sample, sequenced in a study of radiation and T cells in renal cell carcinoma. The table came from immunoSEQ multiplex PCR; TCRdb's copy has only in-frame clones and leaves some out. The data hold 97,000 or so clones, with 84% observed a single time. This specimen consisted of blood, obtained from a patient whose treatment included radiotherapy and nephrectomy. The receptors derive from a man aged 55 to 70 with renal cell carcinoma. Both conserved end residues are part of each CDR3. Each record gives: V gene, clone size, CDR3 protein. Size values are once, few and many counts, or a class for expanded clones, and some rows have none.

>TRBV5-4|NA
CASSSGLAQNYEQYF
>TRBV7-9|NA
CASSSVTGAYLSGANVLTF
>TRBV27|few
CASSFGGWGLGDGEQFF
>TRBV5-4|NA
CASSLQGSGPLVHF
>TRBV7-3|NA
CASSSTSGSSTGELFF
>TRBV7-9|NA
CASSSALLTDYGYTF
>TRBV18|NA
CASSLKTGRQETQYF
>TRBV9|NA
CASSDTGGVGELFF
>TRBV29-1|NA
CSTSGLAGYNEQFF
>TRBV4-1|NA
CASSQGVMRGANVLTF
>TRBV28|NA
CASSSIFGGSGNQPQHF
>TRBV10-3|few
CAIRGGLATDTQYF
>TRBV9|NA
CASSVATGWETQYF
>TRBV27|NA
CASSSPERAHYTEAFF
>TRBV9|NA
CASRAGLAGEDEQFF
>TRBV9|NA
CASSVERGQETQYF
>TRBV4-2|NA
CASSQPTGMNTEAFF
>TRBV25-1|NA
CASSPGQGGGYTF
>TRBV29-1|NA
CSVDGWGEEGQETQYF
>TRBV29-1|NA
CSVEREGGEQYF
>TRBV4-1|NA
CASSLESLATVVTGELFF
>TRBV7-6|NA
CASSSRDRGDEKLFF
>TRBV6-5|NA
CAARRGVNTEAFF
>TRBV30|few
CAWSEGQGMEKLFF
>TRBV5-1|NA
CASSLEGGSAETQYF